The 20 T cell receptor beta chains presented below share a single source sample, sequenced in a study of blood T cell repertoires in COVID-19 (dated by TCRdb to between 2020 and 2021). The library was obtained by the immunoSEQ multiplex PCR assay. In its TCRdb copy, this immuneACCESS table keeps in-frame sequences only and misses some clones. Where compared with another copy, unresolved V genes explain less than half of these, and the others have no known cause. This sample has approximately 180,000 clones in its table, and 89% of those were observed once. 2% to 2.5% of the sample is taken by the ten largest. Sequencing was done on a sample of PBMCs or T cells enriched from blood (not recorded which). These receptors came from a woman between 40 and 55 years old with acute COVID-19.

This chain joins TRBV5-1 and TRBJ2-3; D unresolved. Germline values: CDR1 SGHRS, CDR2 YFSETQ. V lost 4 bases and J lost 2, with 5 bases in between. There are 12 residues in the CDR3. The CDR3 sequence: CASSLVTDTQYF. In DNA, the CDR3 is TGCGCCAGCAGCCTCGTCACAGATACGCAGTATTTT.

This chain uses TRBV27 with TRBJ2-5; 15 bases match TRBD2. Unmatched junction bases numbered 6, after V lost 5 bases and J lost 5 bases. CDR1 is MNHEY, CDR2 SMNVEV, per germline (reference sequence). The CDR3 is 16 residues long. The CDR3 is CASSGLAGGPAETQYF. Here the CDR3 DNA reads TGTGCCAGCAGTGGACTAGCGGGGGGGCCCGCGGAGACCCAGTACTTC.

J is TRBJ2-1 and V is TRBV3-1 (or the pseudogene TRBV3-2); 8 bases match TRBD2. CDR3 length equals 15 residues. V lost 2 bases, J lost 10 bases, and 10 bases stayed unmatched. Germline V CDR1 and CDR2: LGHDT, YNNKEL (reference sequence). CDR3 loop: CASSQQAGALGEQFF. The CDR3 DNA is TGTGCCAGCAGCCAACAAGCGGGGGCTCTTGGGGAGCAGTTCTTC.

This clone appeared once. V usage is TRBV7-2 and J usage is TRBJ2-7; tentatively, D is TRBD2 (7 bases). Germline CDR1 reads SGHTA; CDR2 reads FQGNSA. Trimming left V 5 bases short and J 4 bases short, with 21 bases between. CDR3 length equals 16 residues. CDR3 nucleotides: TGTGCCAGCAGCCCCCCCCGTCGGGGGGCGGCATACGAGCAGTACTTC. This sequence encodes CASSPPRRGAAYEQYF.

The CDR3: CASSLGREGDEQYF. The CDR3 DNA is TGTGCCAGCAGCTTGGGTCGGGAGGGTGACGAGCAGTACTTC. The rearrangement uses TRBV5-6 and TRBJ2-7, with TRBD2 identical over 8 bases. The length of the CDR3 is 14 residues. Germline-derived CDR1 and CDR2 are SGHDT and YYEEEE. V shed 0 bases, J shed 5 bases, and the junction held 4 bases outside the gene matches. The entire variable domain, with the rest obtained from reference TRBV5-6 and TRBJ2-7, is as follows: DAGVTQSPTHLIKTRGQQVTLRCSPKSGHDTVSWYQQALGQGPQFIFQYYEEEERQRGNFPDRFSGHQFPNYSSELNVNALLLGDSALYLCASSLGREGDEQYFGPGTRLTVT.

The V call is TRBV30, the J call TRBJ2-3; perhaps TRBD2 as D (5 bases). The germline V and J ends were trimmed by 6 bases and 10 bases, with 26 bases remaining between them. The CDR3 covers 15 residues. Germline CDR1 and CDR2: GTSNPN and SVGIG (reference sequence). The CDR3 loop is CACTEGDFKTDAQYF. The CDR3 nucleotides are TGTGCCTGCACTGAGGGAGACTTTAAAACCGATGCGCAGTATTTT.

The rearrangement joins TRBV19 to TRBJ2-1, with D perhaps TRBD1 (6 bases). Germline loops: CDR1 LNHDA, CDR2 SQIVND (reference sequence). V was clipped by 1 base and J by 5 bases, with 15 bases between them. The CDR3 is 16 amino acids. This CDR3 reads CASSIVQGRSNNEQFF. CDR3 DNA sequence: TGTGCCAGTAGTATAGTTCAGGGGCGGTCCAACAATGAGCAGTTCTTC.

The rearrangement uses TRBV7-8 and TRBJ2-3; 12 positions match TRBD2. The V gene's germline CDR1 is SGHVS and CDR2 FQNEAQ. The CDR3 runs to 18 residues. V shed 5 bases and J 3 bases; nucleotides not matched to a gene: 12. For the CDR3, the DNA is TGTGCCAGCAGCCCCTCCCCCCTAGCGGGAGGGCGAACAGATACGCAGTATTTT. Translated: CASSPSPLAGGRTDTQYF. The whole variable domain, remainder taken from reference TRBV7-8 and TRBJ2-3, is GAGVSQSPRYKVAKRGQDVALRCDPISGHVSLFWYQQALGQGPEFLTYFQNEAQLDKSGLPSDRFFAERPEGSVSTLKIQRTQQEDSAVYLCASSPSPLAGGRTDTQYFGPGTRLTVL.

The genes are TRBV6-1 and TRBJ2-1; TRBD2 matches 9 bases. Germline CDR1 reads MNHNS; CDR2 reads SASEGT. This CDR3 has 16 amino acids. Germline trimming cut 2 bases from V and 8 bases from J; bases unmatched to any gene: 10. The CDR3 DNA follows: TGTGCCAGCAGTGAATCGAGAGCGGGGGGACTCTATGAGCAGTTCTTC. This encodes CASSESRAGGLYEQFF.

The chain is built from TRBV7-9 and TRBJ2-1, with 7 bases matching TRBD2. The germline gives CDR1 SEHNR, CDR2 FQNEAQ (reference sequence). With 5 bases clipped from V and 7 bases from J, the junction kept 23 bases outside the gene matches. The CDR3 is 19 residues long. The CDR3 protein is CASSVSSPGRRERSNEQFF. The CDR3 nucleotides are TGTGCCAGCAGCGTGAGTTCCCCAGGGAGGCGGGAGAGAAGTAATGAGCAGTTCTTC.

The J gene is TRBJ1-1, the V gene TRBV27; 7 positions agree with TRBD1. The V segment lost 4 bases and the J segment 1 base; nucleotides outside the gene matches: 15. Germline-derived CDR1 and CDR2 are MNHEY and SMNVEV (reference sequence). The CDR3 sequence is 18 residues long. Here the CDR3 DNA reads TGTGCCAGCAGTTCGAGCCCGGACAGGTTAAGGTCGAACACTGAAGCTTTCTTT. Its translation is CASSSSPDRLRSNTEAFF.

This sequence joins TRBV6-1 and TRBJ1-1, with a possible D match to TRBD1 (5 bases). Germline V CDR1 and CDR2: MNHNS, SASEGT. This CDR3 is 13 amino acids long. Trimming took 2 bases from V and 4 from J, leaving 8 bases between them. This chain's CDR3 is CASSESQGTEAFF. The CDR3 DNA sequence: TGTGCCAGCAGTGAATCTCAGGGCACTGAAGCTTTCTTT.

The chain combines TRBV7-9 with TRBJ2-7; tentatively, D is TRBD2 (5 bases). CDR3 length: 13 residues. Germline lookup yields CDR1 SEHNR and CDR2 FQNEAQ (reference sequence). V was trimmed by 7 bases and J by 3 bases, leaving 13 bases between them. CDR3 in amino acids: CASTRPGGYEQYF. CDR3 coding DNA: TGTGCCAGCACCAGACCAGGAGGCTACGAGCAGTACTTC.

The gene calls are TRBV2 and TRBJ1-2; weak D call: TRBD1 (6 bases). Germline loops: CDR1 SNHLY, CDR2 FYNNEI. This CDR3 spans 15 amino acids. V shed 2 bases and J shed 3 bases, with 13 bases lying between them. CDR3 coding DNA: TGTGCCAGCAGTGAAACACAGGGTGGAGACTATGGCTACACCTTC. As protein: CASSETQGGDYGYTF.

The chain recombines TRBV11-2 with TRBJ2-1; D not certain. This CDR3 has 11 amino acids. CDR1 and CDR2 (germline): SGHAT, FQNNGV. The V end was cut by 5 bases, the J end by 10 bases, with 9 bases between. CDR3 in DNA: TGTGCCAGCAGCCGCATCGCGGAGCAGTTCTTC. It yields the protein CASSRIAEQFF.

The rearrangement links TRBV5-1 to TRBJ1-2; D remains ambiguous. Germline lookup yields CDR1 SGHRS and CDR2 YFSETQ. The CDR3 totals 13 residues. The V and J ends lost 1 base and 5 bases respectively, with 9 bases between them. This chain's CDR3 is CASSLQEGYGYTF. The CDR3 DNA sequence: TGCGCCAGCAGCTTGCAAGAGGGATATGGCTACACCTTC.

The chain recombines TRBV27 with TRBJ1-6, with D tentatively TRBD1 (5 bases). The CDR3 consists of 16 residues. V lost 6 bases to trimming and J lost 11 bases, with 23 bases between them. Germline V gene sequence: CDR1 MNHEY, CDR2 SMNVEV (reference sequence). CDR3 amino acids: CASRSLPEGPWAPLHF. The CDR3 coding sequence is TGTGCCAGCAGGTCGCTGCCGGAGGGGCCATGGGCACCCCTCCACTTT.

The genes are TRBV4-3 and TRBJ2-7; possibly TRBD2 for D (6 bases). V was trimmed by 5 bases and J by 1 base, leaving 12 bases between them. Per the germline V gene, CDR1 is LGHNA and CDR2 is YSLEER. This CDR3 spans 14 amino acids. The CDR3 DNA sequence: TGCGCCAGCAGCGTGGACGCGGGATCCTACGAGCAGTACTTC. This sequence encodes CASSVDAGSYEQYF.

This clone was seen a few times. The chain combines TRBV6-5 with TRBJ2-1, with TRBD1 identical over 7 bases. The germline CDR1 and CDR2 sequences are MNHEY and SVGAGI. V lost 4 bases to trimming and J lost 7 bases; unmatched junction nucleotides: 7. The CDR3 sequence is 14 residues long. This CDR3 reads CASSLGQAWNEQFF. DNA of the CDR3: TGTGCCAGCAGTTTAGGACAGGCTTGGAATGAGCAGTTCTTC.

V is TRBV19 and J is TRBJ2-7; D gene uncertain. The V gene lost 5 bases and the J gene lost 6 bases, with 14 bases spanning the gap. The CDR3 spans 13 residues. Germline V gives CDR1 LNHDA, CDR2 SQIVND (reference sequence). The CDR3 reads CASSARNPGEQYF. CDR3 nucleotide sequence: TGTGCCAGTAGTGCCCGCAATCCCGGCGAGCAGTACTTC.